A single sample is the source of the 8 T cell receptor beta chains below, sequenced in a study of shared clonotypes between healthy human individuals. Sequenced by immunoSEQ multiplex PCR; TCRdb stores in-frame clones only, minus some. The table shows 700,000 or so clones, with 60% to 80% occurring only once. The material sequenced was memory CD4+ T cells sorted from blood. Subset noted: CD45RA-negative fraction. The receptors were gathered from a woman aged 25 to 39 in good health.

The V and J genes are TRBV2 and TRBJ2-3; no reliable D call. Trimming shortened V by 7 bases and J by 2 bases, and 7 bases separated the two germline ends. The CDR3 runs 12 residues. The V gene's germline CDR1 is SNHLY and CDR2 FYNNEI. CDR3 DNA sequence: TGTGCCAGCAACCTTTTCACAGATACGCAGTATTTT. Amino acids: CASNLFTDTQYF.

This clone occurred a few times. CDR3 sequence reads: CAPRGVSYEQYF. DNA for the CDR3: TGTGCCCCCCGGGGGGTTTCCTACGAGCAGTACTTC. The J gene is TRBJ2-5, the V gene TRBV30; the match to TRBD2 covers 7 bases. The J call may be wrong; the DNA end is better matched by TRBJ2-7. From germline, CDR1 is GTSNPN and CDR2 SVGIG (reference sequence). The CDR3 sequence is 12 residues long.

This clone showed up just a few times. CDR3 nucleotide sequence: TGTGCCGTGATGGGACTAGCGGGAAAGATCCAAGAGACCCAGTACTTC. This codes for CAVMGLAGKIQETQYF. The rearrangement links TRBV2 to TRBJ2-5; the match to TRBD2 covers 13 bases. This CDR3 comprises 16 residues. From germline, CDR1 is SNHLY and CDR2 FYNNEI. After removal of 11 bases from V and 1 base from J, the junction contained 10 bases not matched to a gene.

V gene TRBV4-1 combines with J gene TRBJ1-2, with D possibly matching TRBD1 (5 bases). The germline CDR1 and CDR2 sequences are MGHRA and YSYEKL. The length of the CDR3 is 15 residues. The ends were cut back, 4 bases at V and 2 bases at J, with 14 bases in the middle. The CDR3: CASSPPRGINYGYTF. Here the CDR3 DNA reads TGCGCCAGCAGCCCGCCTCGGGGCATAAACTATGGCTACACCTTC.

CDR3 loop: CASSELFRGRFSSSYNEQFF. The CDR3 DNA follows: TGTGCCAGCAGTGAACTTTTCAGGGGTCGGTTCTCGAGCTCCTACAATGAGCAGTTCTTC. The V and J genes are TRBV2 and TRBJ2-1, with D maybe TRBD1 (6 bases). The CDR3 length is 20 residues. V lost 2 bases and J 0 bases, leaving 23 bases between the germline ends. Germline CDR1 and CDR2: SNHLY and FYNNEI.

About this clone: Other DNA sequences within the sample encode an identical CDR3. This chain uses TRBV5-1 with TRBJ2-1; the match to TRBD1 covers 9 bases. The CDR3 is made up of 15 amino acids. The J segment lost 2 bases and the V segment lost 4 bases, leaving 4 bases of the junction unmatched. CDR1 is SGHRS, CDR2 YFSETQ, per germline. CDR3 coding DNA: TGCGCCAGCAGCCCGGACAGGGGAGCCTACAATGAGCAGTTCTTC. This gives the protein CASSPDRGAYNEQFF.

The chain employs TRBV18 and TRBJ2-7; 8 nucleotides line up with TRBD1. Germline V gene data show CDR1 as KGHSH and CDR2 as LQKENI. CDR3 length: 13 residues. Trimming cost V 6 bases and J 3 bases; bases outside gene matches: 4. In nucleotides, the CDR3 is TGTGCCAGCTCGCTTGGACAGGGCTACGAGCAGTACTTC. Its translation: CASSLGQGYEQYF.

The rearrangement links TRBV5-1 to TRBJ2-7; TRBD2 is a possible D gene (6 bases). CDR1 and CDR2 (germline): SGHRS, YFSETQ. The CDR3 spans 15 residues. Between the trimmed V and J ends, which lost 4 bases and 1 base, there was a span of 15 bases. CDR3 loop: CASSPEAGWSYEQYF. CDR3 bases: TGCGCCAGCAGCCCGGAGGCGGGGTGGTCCTACGAGCAGTACTTC.